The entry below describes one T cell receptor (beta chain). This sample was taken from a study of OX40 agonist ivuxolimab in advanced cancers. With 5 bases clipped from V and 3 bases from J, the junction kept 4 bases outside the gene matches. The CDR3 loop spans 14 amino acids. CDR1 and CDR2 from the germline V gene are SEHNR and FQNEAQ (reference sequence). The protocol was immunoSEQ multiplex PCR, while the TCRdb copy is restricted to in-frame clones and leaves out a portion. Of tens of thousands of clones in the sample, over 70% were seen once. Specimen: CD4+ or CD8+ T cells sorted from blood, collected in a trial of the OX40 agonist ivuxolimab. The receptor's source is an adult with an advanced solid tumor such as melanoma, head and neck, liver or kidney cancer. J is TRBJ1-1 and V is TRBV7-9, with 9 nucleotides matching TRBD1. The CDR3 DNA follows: TGTGCCAGCAGCCCGCGGGACAGGGACACTGAAGCTTTCTTT. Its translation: CASSPRDRDTEAFF.